The T cell receptor beta chain under discussion was sequenced for a study of blood T cell repertoires in COVID-19 (dated by TCRdb to 2018 to 2021). With respect to the entire study: Samples covering the acute and convalescent phases of COVID-19 were provided by collaborators in the United States, Italy and Spain. The repertoires were made available in a free public database intended to serve as a resource for research on the immune response to SARS-CoV-2. Where available, HLA class I and class II types were obtained from metadata supplied by the sample provider rather than from assay-based typing. Samples came from the ongoing ImmuneRACE study (first 160 participants) plus 1,254 subjects from 6 global collaborators. Nearly every sample came with metadata listing a de-identified subject ID, COVID-19 status, age in years and sex. The dataset comprised deeply sampled blood TCRbeta repertoires from subjects exposed to, actively infected with, or recovered from COVID-19. The material from the prospective study consisted of cDNA or gDNA derived from T cells, B-cell-depleted T cells, or PBMCs. On the study overall, not on this receptor specifically: How much clinical and demographic metadata was included differed by source and by participant, and the metadata was provided uncurated.

Enrolling through a virtual design, the prospective study's participants ranged in age from roughly 18 to 89 years and lived across 20 to 30 United States geographic areas. In the prospective study, cohorts were assigned on the basis of participant-reported clinical history obtained from a screening survey and a study questionnaire. Exposed participants had been in contact, within 2 weeks of entering the study, with a person who had a PCR-confirmed or clinician-diagnosed case of COVID-19. In the prospective study, mobile phlebotomists collected whole blood, serum and a nasopharyngeal or oropharyngeal swab from each participant. Participants in the prospective study had the option to provide additional blood draws and questionnaires over an approximately 2-month period. Blood samples from the prospective study were shipped frozen or at room temperature prior to DNA extraction. The immunoSEQ Assay, a bias-controlled multiplex PCR, was used to amplify TCRbeta CDR3 regions from genomic DNA. Per the authors' processing: The number of nucleated cells in each sample was estimated from the amplification of reference gene primers within the assay. Sequence reads were collapsed and filtered to measure the absolute abundance of every unique TCRbeta CDR3 rearrangement. For each sample, productive Simpson clonality was calculated as the square root of Simpson's diversity index across productive rearrangements. TCRdb retrieved this table from immuneACCESS and kept in-frame rearrangements only. Not all clones are present; in checked studies, unresolved V genes account for under half, and no reason is known for the remainder. The V and J calls and the clone size are those of that table, but D and trimming were determined from the DNA. Recorded for this sample are about 150,000 clones; around four fifths of them occurred a single time. Over 4% of the sample belongs to the ten largest clones.

In the case of this clone: It has no known antigen specificity. Qualities for individual bases were not recorded, and no much larger clone is one base off.

Between the V and J ends, shortened by 4 bases and 0 bases respectively, the junction contains 10 bases. Based on the germline V gene, the CDR1 and CDR2 sequences are SGDLS and YYNGEE. The CDR3 contains 14 residues, cysteine and phenylalanine counted. The CDR3 DNA has 42 bases and is translated from base 1. The chain uses TRBV9 and TRBJ1-1; the D gene identity is not certain. The TCR sequence derives from a man aged 65-85 years who had been exposed to COVID-19. The source material was PBMCs or T cells enriched from blood (not recorded which). The nucleotide sequence reads as follows: TGTGCCAGCAGCCCCCGGTGGTTGAACACTGAAGCTTTCTTT. Its product reads: CASSPRWLNTEAFF.